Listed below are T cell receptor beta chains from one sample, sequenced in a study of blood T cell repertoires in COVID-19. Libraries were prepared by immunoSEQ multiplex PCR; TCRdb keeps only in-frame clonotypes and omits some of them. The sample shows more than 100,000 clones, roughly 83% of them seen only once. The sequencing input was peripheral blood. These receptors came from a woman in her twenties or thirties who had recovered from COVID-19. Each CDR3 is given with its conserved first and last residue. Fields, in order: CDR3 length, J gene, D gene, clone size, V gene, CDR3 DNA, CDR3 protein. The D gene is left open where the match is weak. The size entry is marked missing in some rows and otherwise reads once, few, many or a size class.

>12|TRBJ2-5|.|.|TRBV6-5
TGTGCCAGCAGTCGCGGCGGGGAGACCCAGTACTTC
CASSRGGETQYF
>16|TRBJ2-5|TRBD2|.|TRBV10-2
TGCGCCAGCAGTGATAGGAGCGGGAGGGCACAAGAGACCCAGTACTTC
CASSDRSGRAQETQYF
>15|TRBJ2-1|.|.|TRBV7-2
TGTGCCAGCAGCCCACAGGACCCCGGAAGGAATGAGCAGTTCTTC
CASSPQDPGRNEQFF
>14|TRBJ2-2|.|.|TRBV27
TGTGCCAGCAGGGGGTTCGGGGGAACCGGGGAGCTGTTTTTT
CASRGFGGTGELFF
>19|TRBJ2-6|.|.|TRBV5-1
TGCGCCAGCAGCTTGGCTTTGGCAGGATCCAGCTCTGGGGCCAACGTCCTGACTTTC
CASSLALAGSSSGANVLTF
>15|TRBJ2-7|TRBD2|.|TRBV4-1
TGCGCCAGCAGCCGCAGCGCGGGGGGGACCTACGAGCAGTACTTC
CASSRSAGGTYEQYF
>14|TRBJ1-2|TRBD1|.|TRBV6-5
TGTGCCAGCATTGGACAGGGCGTTAACTATGGCTACACCTTC
CASIGQGVNYGYTF
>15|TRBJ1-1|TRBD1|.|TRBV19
TGTGCCAGTAGCATTCGGGGGGACAGGGACACTGAAGCTTTCTTT
CASSIRGDRDTEAFF
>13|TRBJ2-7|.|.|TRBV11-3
TGTGCCAGCAGCTTAGTGCAGGGAAGCGAGCAGTACTTC
CASSLVQGSEQYF
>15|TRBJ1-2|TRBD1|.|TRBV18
TGTGCCAGCTCACCTAGACAGGGGGCATCCGATGGCTACACCTTC
CASSPRQGASDGYTF
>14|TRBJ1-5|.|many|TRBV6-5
TGTGCCAGCAGTTACTCGGGGGCCTATCAGCCCCAGCATTTT
CASSYSGAYQPQHF